Listed below are T cell receptor beta chains from one sample, sequenced in a study of cytomegalovirus exposure and HLA in healthy donors. Clones were sequenced by immunoSEQ multiplex PCR, and TCRdb holds only the in-frame ones, with some missing. The sample has 200,000 to 250,000 clones; roughly 83% are singletons. Material for sequencing was PBMCs. The receptors originated from a woman younger than 45 in good health and CMV-seropositive. CDR3s include the opening cysteine and the closing phenylalanine or tryptophan. The order of the fields is D gene, clone size, J gene, V gene, CDR3 protein, CDR3 DNA. A D gene is named only where the DNA matches it firmly. The size entry is marked missing in some rows and otherwise reads once, few, many or a size class.

NA	once	TRBJ2-7	TRBV20-1	CSAGLGYEQYF	TGCAGTGCGGGTCTGGGGTACGAGCAGTACTTC
TRBD1	NA	TRBJ1-2	TRBV11-2	CASSDRGISDYTF	TGTGCCAGCAGCGACAGGGGGATTAGTGACTACACCTTC
NA	NA	TRBJ1-2	TRBV29-1	CSVPEDSLEGYTF	TGCAGCGTGCCCGAGGACAGCCTGGAAGGCTACACCTTC
NA	NA	TRBJ1-4	TRBV5-6	CASSLARALAQSEKLFF	TGTGCCAGCAGCTTGGCCAGGGCCCTGGCCCAAAGTGAAAAACTGTTTTTT
NA	NA	TRBJ2-1	TRBV6-5	CASSYGGPISNEQFF	TGTGCCAGCAGTTACGGAGGGCCAATATCCAATGAGCAGTTCTTC
NA	NA	TRBJ1-2	TRBV5-5	CASSSSKGSFSYTF	TGTGCCAGCAGCTCCTCCAAGGGTTCGTTTAGCTACACCTTC
TRBD2	NA	TRBJ2-1	TRBV11-2	CASSFGRTSGRAQDEQFF	TGTGCCAGCAGCTTCGGAAGGACTAGCGGGAGGGCCCAGGATGAGCAGTTCTTC
NA	NA	TRBJ1-4	TRBV27	CASSLNSYFNEKLFF	TGTGCCAGCAGTTTGAACAGCTATTTTAATGAAAAACTGTTTTTT
NA	NA	TRBJ2-3	TRBV5-1	CASSLSLGGMDTQYF	TGCGCCAGCAGCTTGAGTCTAGGCGGTATGGATACGCAGTATTTT
NA	NA	TRBJ1-1	TRBV23-1	CASSLNRDPEAFF	TGCGCCAGCAGTTTGAACAGGGACCCTGAAGCTTTCTTT
NA	NA	TRBJ2-7	TRBV15	CATSREGGESYEQYF	TGTGCCACCAGCAGAGAAGGGGGAGAGAGCTACGAGCAGTACTTC
TRBD1	NA	TRBJ2-1	TRBV27	CASSPLGQGAGNEQFF	TGTGCCAGCAGTCCCCTGGGACAGGGGGCGGGCAATGAGCAGTTCTTC
NA	NA	TRBJ1-1	TRBV6-5	CASASVPVSNTEAFF	TGTGCCAGCGCCTCGGTCCCCGTATCGAACACTGAAGCTTTCTTT
TRBD2	few	TRBJ2-7	TRBV28	CASSRGGAVSYEQYF	TGTGCCAGCAGCCGCGGGGGGGCGGTCTCCTACGAGCAGTACTTC
TRBD1	NA	TRBJ1-2	TRBV18	CASSQTQGGQDYGYTF	TGTGCCAGCTCACAGACCCAGGGGGGTCAAGACTATGGCTACACCTTC
NA	NA	TRBJ1-1	TRBV27	CASSQQRVNTEAFF	TGTGCCAGCAGTCAACAGAGGGTGAACACTGAAGCTTTCTTT
NA	NA	TRBJ2-3	TRBV4-3	CASSQGGSTSTDTQYF	TGCGCCAGCAGCCAAGGCGGCAGCACTAGCACAGATACGCAGTATTTT
TRBD1	NA	TRBJ2-7	TRBV7-2	CASSLAPGQVPYEQYF	TGTGCCAGCAGCTTAGCCCCGGGACAGGTACCCTACGAGCAGTACTTC
TRBD2	NA	TRBJ2-2	TRBV6-5	CASTLFSGRAGELFF	TGTGCCAGCACCCTTTTTAGCGGGAGAGCCGGGGAGCTGTTTTTT
NA	once	TRBJ2-2	TRBV10-1	CASRRLDTGELFF	TGCGCCAGCAGAAGACTTGACACCGGGGAGCTGTTTTTT
NA	few	TRBJ2-7	TRBV2	CASRYSLEQYF	TGTGCCAGCAGATATAGCCTCGAGCAGTACTTC
NA	NA	TRBJ2-3	TRBV9	CASSVALSGLTDTQYF	TGTGCCAGCAGCGTAGCCTTATCGGGACTCACAGATACGCAGTATTTT
NA	NA	TRBJ1-2	TRBV27	CASSSGTTYGYTF	TGTGCCAGCAGTTCAGGGACCACCTATGGCTACACCTTC
NA	NA	TRBJ1-1	TRBV5-1	CASSLNTEAFF	TGCGCCAGCAGCTTGAACACTGAAGCTTTCTTT
TRBD2	NA	TRBJ2-3	TRBV19	CASSIPGLAIGTDTQYF	TGTGCCAGTAGTATACCGGGACTAGCGATCGGCACAGATACGCAGTATTTT
TRBD1	NA	TRBJ2-5	TRBV6-4	CASSRDSQETQYF	TGTGCCAGCAGCCGGGACAGCCAAGAGACCCAGTACTTC
NA	NA	TRBJ1-1	TRBV5-1	CASSLEDGGTEAFF	TGCGCCAGCAGCTTGGAAGATGGCGGCACTGAAGCTTTCTTT
TRBD2	NA	TRBJ2-1	TRBV5-6	CASSHSTSVSYNEQFF	TGTGCCAGCAGCCACAGCACTAGCGTGTCCTACAATGAGCAGTTCTTC